This T cell receptor beta chain was identified during a study of shared clonotypes between healthy human individuals. Concerning this clone itself: Its specificity is not known.

The method was immunoSEQ multiplex PCR; TCRdb's version includes in-frame clones alone and lacks a portion of them. The profile shows roughly 530,000 clones, 96% of them singletons. The CDR3 sequence is 16 residues long. The germline gives CDR1 MGHRA, CDR2 YSYEKL. V shed 0 bases, J shed 1 base, and the junction held 4 bases outside the gene matches. Broader study findings: Depth was large, yet rarefaction showed that sorted-subset sequencing was incomplete.

The clonotype was recovered from a young woman in good health. The rearrangement uses TRBV4-1 and TRBJ2-7; 9 bases line up with TRBD1. The sequencing sample was made of naive CD4+ T cells sorted from blood. Subset here: CD45RA+ positively selected. CDR3 amino acids: CASSQDRDRVSYEQYF. The CDR3, as DNA: TGCGCCAGCAGCCAAGATCGGGACAGGGTATCCTACGAGCAGTACTTC.